This TCR beta chain was documented in a study of CD8+ T cells in alopecia areata. On the study more broadly: It was oral tofacitinib, at 5 to 10 mg twice daily, that treated patients received.

Broader study findings: Higher clonality than in normal scalp was seen in lesional scalp, especially alopecia totalis/universalis. Patients shared TCRs less clearly than mice did, possibly owing to HLA.

About this clone itself: The antigen is unknown.

Germline V gene sequence: CDR1 SGHRS, CDR2 YFSETQ. V was cut by 2 bases and J by 1 base, with 15 bases left in between. This CDR3 comprises 16 residues. RNA extraction and reverse transcription yielded cDNA as sequencing template. The protocol was immunoSEQ multiplex PCR, while the TCRdb copy is restricted to in-frame clones and leaves out a portion. In the table there are roughly 170,000 clones, 50% to 60% of which are singletons. The sample in question was CD4+ T cells sorted from blood, obtained at week 0. This receptor was taken from a human donor with alopecia areata. The V and J genes are TRBV5-1 and TRBJ1-1; unclear D gene. The CDR3 nucleotides are TGCGCCAGCAGCTTCCTTTCTCGGGCGGAGAACACTGAAGCTTTCTTT. This translates into CASSFLSRAENTEAFF.